This passage covers 27 T cell receptor beta chains from one sample sequenced in a study of T cells after yellow fever vaccination. TCRdb recomputed calls from the 5' RACE reads with MiXCR, one row per CDR3 protein. The sample consists of 300,000 or so distinct CDR3 sequences, roughly 8.3% of them appearing once. The sample in question was PBMCs, obtained approximately 47 days after the first yellow fever vaccination. These receptors were taken from a man younger than 35 who received the YFV17D yellow fever vaccine.

On this clonotype: A read error is likely, as this CDR3 ends without the conserved phenylalanine or tryptophan. V gene TRBV4-1 combines with J gene TRBJ2-1; 7 nucleotides match TRBD2. The CDR3 loop spans 14 amino acids. The trim removed 4 bases at V and 8 bases at J, leaving 8 bases unmatched. CDR1 and CDR2 from the germline V gene are MGHRA and YSYEKL. The CDR3 protein is CASSPAWGGYEQFV. The CDR3 nucleotides are TGCGCCAGCAGCCCCGCTTGGGGGGGATATGAGCAGTTCGTC.

V is TRBV20-1 and J is TRBJ1-1; maybe TRBD1 (6 bases). Trimming shortened V by 0 bases and J by 3 bases, and 14 bases separated the two germline ends. The CDR3 extends over 15 amino acids. In germline, CDR1 is DFQATT, CDR2 SNEGSKA (reference sequence). The CDR3 protein is CSAREGGRGDTEAFF. The CDR3 DNA reads TGCAGTGCTAGAGAAGGGGGGAGGGGGGACACTGAAGCTTTCTTT.

The chain is built from TRBV12-3 or TRBV12-4 and TRBJ2-4; D is possibly TRBD2 (6 bases). This CDR3 comprises 16 residues. Trimming removed 3 bases from V and 0 bases from J, with 12 bases in between. The CDR3 loop is CASSLGTSLAKNIQYF. The DNA for the CDR3 is TGTGCCAGCAGTTTGGGGACTTCCTTAGCCAAAAACATTCAGTACTTC.

The chain uses TRBV7-2 and TRBJ2-5; possibly TRBD2 for D (6 bases). From germline, CDR1 is SGHTA and CDR2 FQGNSA. Trimming left V 5 bases short and J 1 base short, with 17 bases between. The CDR3 totals 16 residues. Here the CDR3 DNA reads TGTGCCAGCAGCCCACTGGGGAATAGCGGCCAAGAGACCCAGTACTTC. Translation gives CASSPLGNSGQETQYF. Drawing the rest from reference TRBV7-2 and TRBJ2-5, the complete variable domain is GAGVSQSPSNKVTEKGKDVELRCDPISGHTALYWYRQSLGQGLEFLIYFQGNSAPDKSGLPSDRFSAERTGGSVSTLTIQRTQQEDSAVYLCASSPLGNSGQETQYFGPGTRLLVL.

The table lists this clonotype with many counts. This chain links TRBV6-2 or TRBV6-3 with TRBJ2-2, with TRBD2 matching over 9 bases. Trimming at V came to 5 bases and at J to 4 bases, leaving 14 bases not matched to a gene. The germline V gene has CDR1 MNHEY and CDR2 SVGEGT. The CDR3 length is 18 residues. DNA of the CDR3: TGTGCCAGCAGTGATCTTAATAGCGGGGGCTACCTCACCGGGGAGCTGTTTTTT. Translated, it gives CASSDLNSGGYLTGELFF.

This clonotype was seen a handful of times. CDR3 nucleotides: TGTGCCAGCTCACCAAACAGGGGGCTCTTCACCGGGGAGCTGTTTTTT. Its translation is CASSPNRGLFTGELFF. The V call is TRBV18, the J call TRBJ2-2; TRBD1 matches 9 bases. V dropped 2 bases and J dropped 4; count of bases not matched to a gene: 5. The CDR3 contains 16 residues. CDR1 is KGHSH and CDR2 is LQKENI in the germline V gene.

This clonotype was counted a few times. The chain couples TRBV4-3 to TRBJ1-1; D remains ambiguous. Germline CDR1 is LGHNA and CDR2 is YSLEER. Trimming stripped 2 bases from V and 0 bases from J, with 7 bases between. The CDR3 sequence is 14 residues long. The CDR3 nucleotides read TGCGCCAGCAGCCAAAAAGTGATGAACACTGAAGCTTTCTTT. It is translated as CASSQKVMNTEAFF.

This sequence joins TRBV13 and TRBJ2-1; the match to TRBD2 covers 7 bases. The V and J ends lost 8 bases and 10 bases, in that order; junction bases with no gene match: 14. Germline CDR1 is PRHDT and CDR2 is FYEKMQ (reference sequence). The CDR3 has 14 amino acids. The DNA for the CDR3 is TGTGCCAGCTTAGATCAACTGGTGGGGGGGGAGCAGTTCTTC. Translating gives CASLDQLVGGEQFF.

This clonotype was seen more than once but under ten times. This chain links TRBV7-2 with TRBJ1-6; 9 nucleotides align to TRBD1. The length of the CDR3 is 17 residues. CDR1 and CDR2 (germline): SGHTA, FQGNSA. V was clipped by 7 bases and J by 10 bases; unmatched bases: 17. CDR3 region: CASTFYLSGTGNSPLHF. The DNA for the CDR3 is TGTGCCAGCACCTTTTACCTTTCCGGGACAGGGAACTCACCCCTCCACTTT. The variable domain in full, with the rest retrieved from reference TRBV7-2 and TRBJ1-6, is GAGVSQSPSNKVTEKGKDVELRCDPISGHTALYWYRQSLGQGLEFLIYFQGNSAPDKSGLPSDRFSAERTGGSVSTLTIQRTQQEDSAVYLCASTFYLSGTGNSPLHFGNGTRLTVT.

This clonotype was picked up a small number of times. This chain joins TRBV29-1 and TRBJ2-1; unclear D gene. Germline V gives CDR1 SQVTM, CDR2 ANQGSEA. Trimming left V 4 bases short and J 4 bases short, with 23 bases between. CDR3 length equals 17 residues. The CDR3 here is CSVVSLLPTGQYNEQFF. The CDR3 DNA reads TGCAGCGTTGTGTCCCTCCTTCCGACCGGGCAATACAATGAGCAGTTCTTC.

Many counts were recorded for this clonotype. A read error may produce the germline difference seen at one junction end. The rearrangement joins TRBV11-2 to TRBJ2-2; TRBD2 matches 10 bases. Germline lookup yields CDR1 SGHAT and CDR2 FQNNGV. The CDR3 totals 16 residues. This CDR3 is CASRRPGLAKTGELFF. The DNA of the CDR3 is TGTGCCAGCAGACGCCCGGGACTAGCGAAGACCGGGGAGCTGTTTTTT.

There are a few counts of this clonotype. This chain connects TRBV28 to TRBJ2-1, with no clear D. V was trimmed by 5 bases and J by 0 bases, leaving 8 bases between them. Germline lookup yields CDR1 MDHEN and CDR2 SYDVKM. The CDR3 is 14 amino acids. CDR3 loop: CASSAGVSYNEQFF. The DNA for the CDR3 is TGTGCCAGCAGTGCAGGCGTCTCCTACAATGAGCAGTTCTTC.

V is TRBV5-6 and J is TRBJ2-7, with a tentative D call TRBD1 (6 bases). Trimming stripped 3 bases from V and 2 bases from J, with 15 bases between. The CDR3 runs to 15 residues. The germline CDR1 and CDR2 sequences are SGHDT and YYEEEE. The CDR3 DNA sequence: TGTGCCAGCAGCTCAGGGGCAGGGAACACCTACGAGCAGTACGTC. Translation: CASSSGAGNTYEQYV.

This clonotype appeared many times. The V call is TRBV12-3 or TRBV12-4, the J call TRBJ1-2; D might be TRBD1 (6 bases). V was cut by 2 bases and J by 8 bases, with 24 bases left in between. CDR3 length equals 17 residues. The CDR3 is CASSLRIGPRGEGGYTF. The CDR3 DNA follows: TGTGCCAGCAGTTTACGAATAGGTCCCAGGGGAGAGGGGGGCTACACCTTC.

This clonotype was counted a few times. The chain couples TRBV7-2 to TRBJ2-3; 8 nucleotides align to TRBD1. Germline assignment: CDR1 SGHTA and CDR2 FQGNSA. V lost 3 bases to trimming and J lost 5 bases; unmatched junction nucleotides: 10. This CDR3 has 16 amino acids. The CDR3 sequence is CASSLASSGGIDTQYF. In DNA form, the CDR3 reads TGTGCCAGCAGCTTGGCCAGTTCAGGGGGCATAGATACGCAGTATTTT.

This clonotype was recorded a few times. The chain links TRBV7-2 to TRBJ1-1; tentatively, D is TRBD1 (6 bases). Germline CDR1 reads SGHTA; CDR2 reads FQGNSA. V gave up 5 bases and J gave up 1 base, with 17 bases separating them. The length of the CDR3 is 16 residues. CDR3: CASSPWGAGENTEAFF. In DNA form, the CDR3 reads TGTGCCAGCAGCCCCTGGGGGGCTGGGGAGAACACTGAAGCTTTCTTT.

This clonotype was counted ten times or more. This sequence joins TRBV7-3 and TRBJ2-5; D may be TRBD2 (5 bases). The V gene's germline CDR1 is SGHTA and CDR2 FQGTGA. This CDR3 has 13 residues. Trimming took off 1 base at V and 5 bases at J, with 8 bases between the two ends. In nucleotides, the CDR3 is TGTGCCAGCAGCTTAAGCGGGCGGGAGACCCAGTACTTC. Protein product: CASSLSGRETQYF.

This clonotype has only a few counts. V and J are TRBV10-3 and TRBJ1-2, with D tentatively TRBD1 (5 bases). The germline V and J ends were trimmed by 9 bases and 8 bases, with 7 bases remaining between them. Germline lookup yields CDR1 ENHRY and CDR2 SYGVKD. This CDR3 contains 9 residues. The DNA for the CDR3 is TGTGCCATAGGGGACGGCTACACCTTC. This translates into CAIGDGYTF.

Many counts were recorded for this clonotype. This chain connects TRBV10-3 to TRBJ2-2; D is possibly TRBD2 (6 bases). The CDR3 runs to 19 residues. Germline V lookup: CDR1 ENHRY, CDR2 SYGVKD. Trimming shortened V by 2 bases and J by 0 bases, and 19 bases separated the two germline ends. The CDR3 DNA is TGTGCCATCAGTGAGCCCAGCGGGTCAGCGGACCCGAACACCGGGGAGCTGTTTTTT. Translating gives CAISEPSGSADPNTGELFF.

This sequence joins TRBV28 and TRBJ1-2; perhaps TRBD1 as D (5 bases). V was shortened by 3 bases and J by 8 bases, with 16 bases between the two germline ends. Per germline, CDR1 MDHEN and CDR2 SYDVKM. There are 14 residues in the CDR3. The CDR3 nucleotides read TGTGCCAGCAGTTTCCCCGGGACCCTCGACGGCTACACCTTC. Residues: CASSFPGTLDGYTF.

The V and J genes are TRBV5-6 and TRBJ2-7; D is ambiguous. V gave up 3 bases and J gave up 3 bases, with 4 bases separating them. Germline V gene data show CDR1 as SGHDT and CDR2 as YYEEEE. The CDR3 is made up of 11 amino acids. CDR3 sequence (DNA): TGTGCCAGCAGCTCGTACTACGAGCAGTACTTC. Translated, it gives CASSSYYEQYF.

Only a few counts were recorded for this clonotype. V gene TRBV4-1 combines with J gene TRBJ2-7, with TRBD1 as a possible D gene (5 bases). V gave up 1 base and J gave up 0 bases, with 13 bases separating them. Looked up from germline, CDR1 is MGHRA and CDR2 is YSYEKL. The CDR3 contains 16 residues. Here the CDR3 DNA reads TGCGCCAGCAGCCAAGCTGTGGGGCTAAGCTCCTACGAGCAGTACTTC. Translation: CASSQAVGLSSYEQYF.

V is TRBV29-1 and J is TRBJ1-2; D gene ambiguous. The CDR3 extends over 13 amino acids. Trimming cost V 0 bases and J 6 bases, with 11 bases left between them. Germline lookup yields CDR1 SQVTM and CDR2 ANQGSEA. The CDR3 sequence is CSVEDRKIHGYTF. The CDR3 DNA sequence: TGCAGCGTTGAAGACAGGAAGATCCATGGCTACACCTTC.

This clonotype occurred a few times. V is TRBV2 and J is TRBJ2-2, with 7 bases matching TRBD1. V lost 5 bases, J lost 9 bases, and 9 bases stayed unmatched. The CDR3 has 14 residues. Germline V gene lookup returns CDR1 SNHLY and CDR2 FYNNEI. DNA for the CDR3: TGTGCCAGCAGTACTCTACAGGGGAGTTGGGAGCTGTTTTTT. Encoded protein: CASSTLQGSWELFF.

The table lists this clonotype with a few counts. The V and J genes are TRBV5-6 and TRBJ1-5; no reliable D call. The CDR3 consists of 15 residues. V was clipped by 1 base and J by 0 bases, with 8 bases between them. Looked up from germline, CDR1 is SGHDT and CDR2 is YYEEEE. This CDR3 is CASSLLAYSNQPQHF. The CDR3 DNA is TGTGCCAGCAGCTTGTTAGCGTATAGCAATCAGCCCCAGCATTTT.

The V and J genes are TRBV20-1 and TRBJ2-2; a weak D match, TRBD2 (7 bases). Germline assignment: CDR1 DFQATT and CDR2 SNEGSKA (reference sequence). The ends were cut back, 0 bases at V and 0 bases at J, with 8 bases in the middle. The CDR3 spans 15 residues. The CDR3 spells CSAREGGANTGELFF. CDR3 DNA: TGCAGTGCTAGAGAAGGGGGGGCGAACACCGGGGAGCTGTTTTTT.

This clonotype turned up a few times. J is TRBJ2-1 and V is TRBV21-1; the DNA was not compared with TRBD2, the D call given in the table. TRBV21-1 represents a pseudogene. The CDR3 length is 15 residues. The CDR3 loop is CASPGTSGRANEQFF. The CDR3 nucleotides read TGTGCCAGCCCTGGGACTAGCGGAAGGGCCAATGAGCAGTTCTTC.